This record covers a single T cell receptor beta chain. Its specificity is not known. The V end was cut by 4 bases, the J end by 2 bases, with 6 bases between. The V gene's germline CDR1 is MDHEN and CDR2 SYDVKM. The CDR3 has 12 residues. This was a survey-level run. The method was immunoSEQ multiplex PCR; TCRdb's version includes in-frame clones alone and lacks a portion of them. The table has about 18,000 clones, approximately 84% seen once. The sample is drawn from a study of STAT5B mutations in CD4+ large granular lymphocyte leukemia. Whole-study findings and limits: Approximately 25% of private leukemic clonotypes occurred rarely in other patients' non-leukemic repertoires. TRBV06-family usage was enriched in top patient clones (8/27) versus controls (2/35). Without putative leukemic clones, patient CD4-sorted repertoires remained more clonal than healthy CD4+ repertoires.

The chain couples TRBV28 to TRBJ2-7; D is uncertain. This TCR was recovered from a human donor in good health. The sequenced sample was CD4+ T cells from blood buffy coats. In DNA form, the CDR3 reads TGTGCCAGCAGTTCTTTCCCCTACGAGCAGTACTTC. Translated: CASSSFPYEQYF.